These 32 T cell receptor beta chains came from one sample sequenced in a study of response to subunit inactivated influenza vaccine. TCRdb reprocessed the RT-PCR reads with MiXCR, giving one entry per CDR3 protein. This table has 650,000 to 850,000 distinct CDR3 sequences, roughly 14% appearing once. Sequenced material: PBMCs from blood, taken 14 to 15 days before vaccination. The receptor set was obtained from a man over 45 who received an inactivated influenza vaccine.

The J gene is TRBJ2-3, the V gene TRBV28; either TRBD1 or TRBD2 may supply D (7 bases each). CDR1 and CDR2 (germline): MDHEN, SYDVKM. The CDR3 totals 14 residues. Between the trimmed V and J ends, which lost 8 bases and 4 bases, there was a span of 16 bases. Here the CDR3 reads CASVTTGRADTQYF. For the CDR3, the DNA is TGTGCCAGCGTCACGACAGGGAGGGCAGATACGCAGTATTTT.

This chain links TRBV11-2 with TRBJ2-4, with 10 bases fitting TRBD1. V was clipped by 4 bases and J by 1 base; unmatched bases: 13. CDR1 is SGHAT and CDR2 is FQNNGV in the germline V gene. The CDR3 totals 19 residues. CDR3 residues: CASSSYPGQGMRAKNIQYF. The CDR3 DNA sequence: TGTGCCAGCAGCTCGTACCCGGGACAGGGGATGCGGGCCAAAAACATTCAGTACTTC.

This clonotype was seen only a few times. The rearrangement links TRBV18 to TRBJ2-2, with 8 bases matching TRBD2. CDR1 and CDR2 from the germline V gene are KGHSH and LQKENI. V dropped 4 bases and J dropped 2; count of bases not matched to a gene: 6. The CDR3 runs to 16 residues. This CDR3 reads CASSLTTSVNTGELFF. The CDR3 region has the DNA TGTGCCAGCTCACTTACGACTAGCGTCAACACCGGGGAGCTGTTTTTT.

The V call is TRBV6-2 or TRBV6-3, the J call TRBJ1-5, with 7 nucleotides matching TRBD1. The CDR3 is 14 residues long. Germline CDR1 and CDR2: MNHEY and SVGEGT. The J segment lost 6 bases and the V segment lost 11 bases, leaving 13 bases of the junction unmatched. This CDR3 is CAVQEEQGIQPQHF. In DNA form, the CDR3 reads TGTGCCGTCCAGGAGGAACAGGGGATTCAGCCCCAGCATTTT.

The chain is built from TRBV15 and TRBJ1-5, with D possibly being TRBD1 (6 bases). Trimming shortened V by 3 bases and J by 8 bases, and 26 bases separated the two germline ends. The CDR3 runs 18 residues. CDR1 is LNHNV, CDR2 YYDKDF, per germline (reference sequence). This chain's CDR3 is CATSSRGRGHRNVKPQHF. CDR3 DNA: TGTGCCACCAGCAGTAGGGGTAGGGGACACCGAAACGTGAAGCCCCAGCATTTT.

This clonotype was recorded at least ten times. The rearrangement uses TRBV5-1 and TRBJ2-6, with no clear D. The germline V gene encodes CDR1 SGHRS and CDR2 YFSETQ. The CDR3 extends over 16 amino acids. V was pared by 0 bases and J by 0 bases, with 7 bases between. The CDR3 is CASSLDRLSGANVLTF. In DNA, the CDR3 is TGCGCCAGCAGCTTGGATCGTCTCTCTGGGGCCAACGTCCTGACTTTC. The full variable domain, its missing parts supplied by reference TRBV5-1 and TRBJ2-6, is KAGVTQTPRYLIKTRGQQVTLSCSPISGHRSVSWYQQTPGQGLQFLFEYFSETQRNKGNFPGRFSGRQFSNSRSEMNVSTLELGDSALYLCASSLDRLSGANVLTFGAGSRLTVL.

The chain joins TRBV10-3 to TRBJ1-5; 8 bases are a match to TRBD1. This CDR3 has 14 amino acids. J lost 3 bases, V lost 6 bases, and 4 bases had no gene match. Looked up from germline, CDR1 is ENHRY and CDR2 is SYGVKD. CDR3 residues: CAIRPDRVNQPQHF. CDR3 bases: TGTGCCATCAGGCCGGACAGGGTCAATCAGCCCCAGCATTTT.

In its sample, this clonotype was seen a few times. The CDR3 DNA is TGTGCCAGCGCATTACCCGGGACTATGAAATACGAGCAGTACTTC. Its translation is CASALPGTMKYEQYF. This chain joins TRBV28 and TRBJ2-7; 7 nucleotides align to TRBD2. With 8 bases clipped from V and 4 bases from J, the junction kept 14 bases outside the gene matches. This CDR3 contains 15 residues. CDR1 MDHEN and CDR2 SYDVKM come from the germline V gene.

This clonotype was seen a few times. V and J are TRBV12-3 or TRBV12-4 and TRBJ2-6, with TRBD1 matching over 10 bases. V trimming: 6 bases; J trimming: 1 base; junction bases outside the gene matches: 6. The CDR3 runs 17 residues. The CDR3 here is CASSRDRGTSGANVLTF. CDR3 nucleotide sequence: TGTGCCAGCAGCCGGGACAGGGGAACTTCTGGGGCCAACGTCCTGACTTTC.

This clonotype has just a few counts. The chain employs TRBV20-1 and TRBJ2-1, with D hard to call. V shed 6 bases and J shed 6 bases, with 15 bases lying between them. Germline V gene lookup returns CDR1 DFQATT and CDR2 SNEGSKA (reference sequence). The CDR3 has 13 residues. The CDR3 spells CSADKTATNEQFF. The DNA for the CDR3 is TGCAGTGCCGACAAAACCGCGACCAATGAGCAGTTCTTC.

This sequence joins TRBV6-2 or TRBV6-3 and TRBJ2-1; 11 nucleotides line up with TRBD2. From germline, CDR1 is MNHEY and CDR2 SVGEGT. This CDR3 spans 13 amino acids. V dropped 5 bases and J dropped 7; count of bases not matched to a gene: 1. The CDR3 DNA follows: TGTGCCAGCAGTAGGACTAGCGGGAATGAGCAGTTCTTC. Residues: CASSRTSGNEQFF.

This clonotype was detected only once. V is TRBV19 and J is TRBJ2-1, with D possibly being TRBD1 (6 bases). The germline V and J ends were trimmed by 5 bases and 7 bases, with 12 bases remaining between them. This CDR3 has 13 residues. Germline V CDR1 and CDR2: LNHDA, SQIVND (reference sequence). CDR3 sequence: CASSFNRVNEQFF. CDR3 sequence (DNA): TGTGCCAGTAGTTTCAACAGGGTAAATGAGCAGTTCTTC.

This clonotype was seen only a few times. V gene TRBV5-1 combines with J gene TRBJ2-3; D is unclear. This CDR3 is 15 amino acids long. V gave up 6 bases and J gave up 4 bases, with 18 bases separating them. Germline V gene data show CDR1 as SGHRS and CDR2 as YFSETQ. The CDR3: CASTKVVPGADTQYF. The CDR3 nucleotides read TGCGCCAGCACCAAAGTCGTCCCGGGCGCAGATACGCAGTATTTT.

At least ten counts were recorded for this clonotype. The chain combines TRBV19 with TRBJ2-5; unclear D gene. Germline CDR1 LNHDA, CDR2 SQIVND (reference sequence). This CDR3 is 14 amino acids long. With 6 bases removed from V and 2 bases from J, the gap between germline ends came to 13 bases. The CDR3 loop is CASSLLGNQETQYF. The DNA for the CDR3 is TGTGCCAGTAGCCTTCTGGGGAATCAAGAGACCCAGTACTTC.

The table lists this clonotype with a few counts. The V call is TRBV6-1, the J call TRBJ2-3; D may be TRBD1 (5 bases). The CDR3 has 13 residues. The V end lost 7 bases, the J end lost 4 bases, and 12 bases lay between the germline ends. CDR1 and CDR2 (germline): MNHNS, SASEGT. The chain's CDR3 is CASISDSSDTQYF. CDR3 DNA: TGTGCCAGCATATCAGACAGTTCAGATACGCAGTATTTT.

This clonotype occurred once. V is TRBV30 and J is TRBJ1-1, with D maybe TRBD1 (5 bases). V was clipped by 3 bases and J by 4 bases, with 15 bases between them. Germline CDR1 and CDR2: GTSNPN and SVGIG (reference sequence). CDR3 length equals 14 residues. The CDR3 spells CAWSKTGRGTEAFF. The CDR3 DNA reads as TGTGCCTGGAGCAAAACAGGCCGCGGCACTGAAGCTTTCTTT.

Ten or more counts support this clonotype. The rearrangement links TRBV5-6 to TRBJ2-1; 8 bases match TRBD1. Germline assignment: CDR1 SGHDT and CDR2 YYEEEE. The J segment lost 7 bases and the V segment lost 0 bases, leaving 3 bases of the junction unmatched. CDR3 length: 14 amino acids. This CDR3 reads CASSLATGGNEQFF. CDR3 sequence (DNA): TGTGCCAGCAGCTTGGCCACAGGGGGGAATGAGCAGTTCTTC.

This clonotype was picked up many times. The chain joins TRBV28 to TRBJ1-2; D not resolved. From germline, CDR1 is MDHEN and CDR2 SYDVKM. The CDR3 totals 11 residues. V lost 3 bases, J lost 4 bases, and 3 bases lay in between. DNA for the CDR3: TGTGCCAGCAGTTTCACCTATGGCTACACCTTC. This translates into CASSFTYGYTF.

The CDR3 nucleotides read TGTGCCAGCAGTAAACTCACTGCAGATACGCAGTATTTT. This codes for CASSKLTADTQYF. The chain recombines TRBV12-3 or TRBV12-4 with TRBJ2-3; D unresolved. V lost 5 bases and J lost 4, with 10 bases in between. The CDR3 extends over 13 amino acids.

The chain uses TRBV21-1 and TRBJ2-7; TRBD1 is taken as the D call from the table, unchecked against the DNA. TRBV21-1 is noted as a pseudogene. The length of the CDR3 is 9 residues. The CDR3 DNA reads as TGTGCCAGCAAGAGGACGGGGATCTTC. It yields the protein CASKRTGIF.

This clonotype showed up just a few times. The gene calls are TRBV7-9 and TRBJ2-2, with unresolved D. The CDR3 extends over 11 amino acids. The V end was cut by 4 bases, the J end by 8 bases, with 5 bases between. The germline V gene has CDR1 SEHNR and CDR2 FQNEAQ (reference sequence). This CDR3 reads CASSSQGELFF. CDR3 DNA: TGTGCCAGCAGCTCCCAAGGGGAGCTGTTTTTT.

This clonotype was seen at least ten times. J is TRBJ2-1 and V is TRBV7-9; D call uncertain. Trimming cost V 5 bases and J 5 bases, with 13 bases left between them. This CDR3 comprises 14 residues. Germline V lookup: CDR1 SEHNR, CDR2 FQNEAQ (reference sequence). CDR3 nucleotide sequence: TGTGCCAGCAGCCGTAGGGTCGGAAACAATGAGCAGTTCTTC. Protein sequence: CASSRRVGNNEQFF. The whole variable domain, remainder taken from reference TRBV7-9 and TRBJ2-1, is DTGVSQNPRHKITKRGQNVTFRCDPISEHNRLYWYRQTLGQGPEFLTYFQNEAQLEKSRLLSDRFSAERPKGSFSTLEIQRTEQGDSAMYLCASSRRVGNNEQFFGPGTRLTVL.

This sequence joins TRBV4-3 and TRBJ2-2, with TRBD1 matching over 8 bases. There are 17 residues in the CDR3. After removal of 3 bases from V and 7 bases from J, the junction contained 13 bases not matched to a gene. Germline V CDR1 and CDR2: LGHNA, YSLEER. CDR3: CASSQVPGQEGIGELFF. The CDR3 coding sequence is TGCGCCAGCAGCCAGGTCCCGGGACAGGAGGGAATCGGGGAGCTGTTTTTT.

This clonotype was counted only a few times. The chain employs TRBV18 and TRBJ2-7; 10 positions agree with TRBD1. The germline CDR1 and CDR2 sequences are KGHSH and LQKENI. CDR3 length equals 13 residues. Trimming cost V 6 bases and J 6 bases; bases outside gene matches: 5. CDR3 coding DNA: TGTGCCAGCTCCCAAAGGGACAGGGGCGAGCAGTACTTC. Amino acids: CASSQRDRGEQYF.

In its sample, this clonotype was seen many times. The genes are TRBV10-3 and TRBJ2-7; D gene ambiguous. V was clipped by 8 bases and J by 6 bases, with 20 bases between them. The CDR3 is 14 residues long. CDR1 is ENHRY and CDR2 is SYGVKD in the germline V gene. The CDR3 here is CAIRGSRDTREQYF. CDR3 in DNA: TGTGCCATCCGCGGTTCCCGAGATACGCGCGAGCAGTACTTC.

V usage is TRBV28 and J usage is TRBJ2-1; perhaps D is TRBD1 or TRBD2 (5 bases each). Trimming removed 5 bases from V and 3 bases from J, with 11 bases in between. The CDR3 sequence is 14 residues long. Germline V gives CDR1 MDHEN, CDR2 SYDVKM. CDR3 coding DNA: TGTGCCAGCAGTAAGGGGACCGACTACAATGAGCAGTTCTTC. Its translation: CASSKGTDYNEQFF.

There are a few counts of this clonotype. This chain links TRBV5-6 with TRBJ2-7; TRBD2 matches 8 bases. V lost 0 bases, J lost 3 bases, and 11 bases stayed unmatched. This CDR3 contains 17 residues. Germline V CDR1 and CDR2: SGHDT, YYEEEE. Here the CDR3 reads CASSLAGRRGDYYEQYF. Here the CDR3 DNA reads TGTGCCAGCAGCTTGGCGGGTCGGCGGGGGGACTACTACGAGCAGTACTTC.

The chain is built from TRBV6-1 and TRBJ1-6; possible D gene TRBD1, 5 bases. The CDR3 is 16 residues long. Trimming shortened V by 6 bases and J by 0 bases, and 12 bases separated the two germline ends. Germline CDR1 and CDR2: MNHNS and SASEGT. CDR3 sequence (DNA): TGTGCCAGCAGGAGATTAGGGGACTCCTATAATTCACCCCTCCACTTT. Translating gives CASRRLGDSYNSPLHF.

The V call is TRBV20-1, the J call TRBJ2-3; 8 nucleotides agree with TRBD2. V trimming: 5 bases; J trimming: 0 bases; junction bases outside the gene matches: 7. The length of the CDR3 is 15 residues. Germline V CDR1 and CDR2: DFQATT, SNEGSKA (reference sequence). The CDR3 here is CSAGRGAPSTDTQYF. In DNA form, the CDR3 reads TGCAGTGCTGGGCGGGGGGCCCCTAGCACAGATACGCAGTATTTT.

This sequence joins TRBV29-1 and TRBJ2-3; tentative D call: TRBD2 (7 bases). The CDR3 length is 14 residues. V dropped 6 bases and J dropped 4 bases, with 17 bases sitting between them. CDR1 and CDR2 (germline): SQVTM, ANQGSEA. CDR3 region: CSVRGGVQPDTQYF. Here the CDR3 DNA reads TGCAGCGTGAGGGGGGGGGTTCAACCAGATACGCAGTATTTT.

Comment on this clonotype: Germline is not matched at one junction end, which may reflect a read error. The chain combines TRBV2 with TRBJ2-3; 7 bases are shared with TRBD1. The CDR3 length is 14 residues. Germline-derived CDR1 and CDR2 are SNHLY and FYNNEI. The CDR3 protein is CASSALAGTDAQYF. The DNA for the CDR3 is TGTGCCAGCAGTGCTTTGGCAGGGACAGATGCGCAGTATTTT.

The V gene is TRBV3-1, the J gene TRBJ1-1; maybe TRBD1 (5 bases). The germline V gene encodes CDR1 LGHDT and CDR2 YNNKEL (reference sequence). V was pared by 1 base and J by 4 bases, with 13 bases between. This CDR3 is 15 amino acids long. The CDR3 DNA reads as TGTGCCAGCAGCCAAGCCCTCCGGGACGGCACTGAAGCTTTCTTT. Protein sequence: CASSQALRDGTEAFF.